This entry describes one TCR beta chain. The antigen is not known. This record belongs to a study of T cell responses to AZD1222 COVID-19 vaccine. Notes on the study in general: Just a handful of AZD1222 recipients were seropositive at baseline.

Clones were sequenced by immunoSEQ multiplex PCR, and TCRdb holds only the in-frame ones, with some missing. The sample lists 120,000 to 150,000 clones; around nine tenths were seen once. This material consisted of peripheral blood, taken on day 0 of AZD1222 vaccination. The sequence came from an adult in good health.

The CDR3 DNA is TGTGCCAGCAGTTTCAGAGGACCCTCCTACGAGCAGTACTTC. Translated, it gives CASSFRGPSYEQYF. The chain has TRBV27 and TRBJ2-7; D is ambiguous. V lost 3 bases and J lost 0, with 9 bases in between. Germline CDR1 and CDR2: MNHEY and SMNVEV (reference sequence). The CDR3 has 14 amino acids.